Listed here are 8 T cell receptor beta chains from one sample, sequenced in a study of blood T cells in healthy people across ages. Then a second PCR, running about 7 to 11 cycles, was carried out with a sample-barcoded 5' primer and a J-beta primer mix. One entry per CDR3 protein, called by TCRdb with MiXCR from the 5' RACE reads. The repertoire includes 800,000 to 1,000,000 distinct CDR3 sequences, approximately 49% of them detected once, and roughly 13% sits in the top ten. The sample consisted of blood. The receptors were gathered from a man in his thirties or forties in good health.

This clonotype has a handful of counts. The CDR3 sequence: CASSPLGTGGVGQFF. CDR3 nucleotides: TGTGCCAGCAGCCCGTTGGGGACGGGAGGAGTTGGGCAGTTCTTC. The V call is TRBV7-2, the J call TRBJ2-1; the match to TRBD2 covers 7 bases. Germline trimming cut 5 bases from V and 12 bases from J; bases unmatched to any gene: 16. CDR3 size: 15 residues. Germline CDR1 reads SGHTA; CDR2 reads FQGNSA.

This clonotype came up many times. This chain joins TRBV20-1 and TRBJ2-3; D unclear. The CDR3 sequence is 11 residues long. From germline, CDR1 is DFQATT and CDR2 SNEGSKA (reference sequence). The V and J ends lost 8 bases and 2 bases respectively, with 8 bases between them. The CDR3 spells CSPKVTDTQYF. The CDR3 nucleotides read TGCAGTCCCAAGGTCACAGATACGCAGTATTTT.

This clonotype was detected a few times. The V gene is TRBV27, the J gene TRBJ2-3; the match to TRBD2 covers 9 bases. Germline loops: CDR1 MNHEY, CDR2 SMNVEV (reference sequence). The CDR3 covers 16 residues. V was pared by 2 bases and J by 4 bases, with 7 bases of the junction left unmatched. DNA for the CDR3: TGTGCCAGCAGTTTAAGTAGCGGGGGTTTCTCAGATACGCAGTATTTT. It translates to CASSLSSGGFSDTQYF.

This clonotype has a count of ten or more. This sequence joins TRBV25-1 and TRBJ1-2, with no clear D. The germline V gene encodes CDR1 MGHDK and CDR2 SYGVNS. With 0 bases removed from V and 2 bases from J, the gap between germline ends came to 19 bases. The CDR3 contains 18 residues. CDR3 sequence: CASSEYIRVGEGNYGYTF. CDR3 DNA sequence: TGTGCCAGCAGTGAATATATTCGGGTCGGTGAAGGGAACTATGGCTACACCTTC.

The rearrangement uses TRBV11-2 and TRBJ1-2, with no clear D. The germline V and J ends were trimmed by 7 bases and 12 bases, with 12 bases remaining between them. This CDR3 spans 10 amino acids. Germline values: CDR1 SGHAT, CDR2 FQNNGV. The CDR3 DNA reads TGTGCCAGCATCTCGTGGGGAAACACCTTC. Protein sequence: CASISWGNTF.

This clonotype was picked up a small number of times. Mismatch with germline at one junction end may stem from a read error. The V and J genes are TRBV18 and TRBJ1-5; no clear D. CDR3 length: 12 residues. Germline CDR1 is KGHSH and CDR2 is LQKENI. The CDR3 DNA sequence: TGTGTCAGCTCACCACCGGGACAGCCCCAGCATTTT. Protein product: CVSSPPGQPQHF.

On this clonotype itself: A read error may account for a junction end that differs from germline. CDR3 in amino acids: CTSSEGLAIGELFF. CDR3 in DNA: TGTACCAGCAGCGAGGGACTAGCTATCGGGGAGCTGTTTTTT. V and J are TRBV2 and TRBJ2-2; 9 bases line up with TRBD2. The CDR3 spans 14 residues. Germline CDR1 reads SNHLY; CDR2 reads FYNNEI.

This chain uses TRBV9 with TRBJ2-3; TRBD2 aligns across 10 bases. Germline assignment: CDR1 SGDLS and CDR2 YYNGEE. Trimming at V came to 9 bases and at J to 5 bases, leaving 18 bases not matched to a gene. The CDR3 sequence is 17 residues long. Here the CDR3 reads CANNRERSGGAGDTQYF. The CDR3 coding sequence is TGTGCCAACAATCGAGAAAGGAGCGGGGGGGCCGGAGATACGCAGTATTTT.